These 17 T cell receptor beta chains share one sample of origin, sequenced in a study of PD-1 blockade in classical Hodgkin lymphoma. Measured with immunoSEQ multiplex PCR; TCRdb has only the in-frame clones, and not every one. The data hold 25,000 to 35,000 clones, with around 80% observed a single time. The time point denotes: cycle 4 day 1 (C4D1), after more than 5 weeks of nivolumab. Autologous stem cell transplantation was followed by relapse in every patient, and brentuximab vedotin exposure varied. The sample here was peripheral blood mononuclear cells (PBMCs), taken before the fourth cycle of nivolumab. These receptors were collected from a human donor with classical Hodgkin lymphoma.

The chain couples TRBV6-1 to TRBJ1-4; D is possibly TRBD1 (5 bases). Trimming stripped 2 bases from V and 5 bases from J, with 15 bases between. This CDR3 comprises 16 residues. Germline CDR1 is MNHNS and CDR2 is SASEGT. The CDR3 loop is CASSETPLRQNEKLFF. In DNA form, the CDR3 reads TGTGCCAGCAGTGAAACCCCTCTTCGACAGAATGAAAAACTGTTTTTT.

V gene TRBV4-1 combines with J gene TRBJ2-3; either TRBD1 or TRBD2 may supply D (5 bases each). Trimming left V 0 bases short and J 1 base short, with 11 bases between. CDR1 and CDR2 (germline): MGHRA, YSYEKL. This CDR3 has 16 residues. DNA for the CDR3: TGCGCCAGCAGCCAAGATAGCCAGGGAGGCACAGATACGCAGTATTTT. This encodes CASSQDSQGGTDTQYF.

The rearrangement links TRBV6-6 to TRBJ2-7, with unresolved D. V gave up 6 bases and J gave up 3 bases, with 12 bases separating them. The CDR3 has 13 amino acids. The germline CDR1 and CDR2 sequences are MNHNY and SVGAGI (reference sequence). CDR3 sequence reads: CASSLSSGYEQYF. The CDR3 nucleotides are TGTGCCAGCAGCCTCTCTTCGGGCTACGAGCAGTACTTC.

The chain combines TRBV2 with TRBJ2-3, with 8 bases identical to TRBD2. Trimming cost V 4 bases and J 2 bases; bases outside gene matches: 5. The V gene's germline CDR1 is SNHLY and CDR2 FYNNEI. This CDR3 has 15 residues. CDR3 coding DNA: TGTGCCAGCAGTGCCGTTAGCGGGAACACAGATACGCAGTATTTT. Protein: CASSAVSGNTDTQYF.

The chain links TRBV9 to TRBJ2-1; D is perhaps TRBD1 (5 bases). Germline CDR1 is SGDLS and CDR2 is YYNGEE. The V end was cut by 3 bases, the J end by 2 bases, with 12 bases between. The CDR3 covers 15 residues. The CDR3 loop reads CASSAPGLTYNEQFF. The CDR3 nucleotides read TGTGCCAGCAGCGCCCCAGGGCTTACCTACAATGAGCAGTTCTTC.

The genes are TRBV27 and TRBJ2-3; D gene uncertain. Trimming cost V 7 bases and J 0 bases, with 8 bases left between them. Germline CDR1 is MNHEY and CDR2 is SMNVEV (reference sequence). This CDR3 is 13 amino acids long. CDR3 DNA sequence: TGTGCCAGCATTGATCTTAGCACAGATACGCAGTATTTT. Protein: CASIDLSTDTQYF.

Concerning this clone itself: A read error may account for a junction end that differs from germline. The V and J genes are TRBV2 and TRBJ2-7; no clear D gene. This CDR3 has 12 amino acids. CDR1 and CDR2 (germline): SNHLY, FYNNEI. The CDR3 coding sequence is TGTGCCAGCAGTGATTTGGTCCGATTATGGGACTTC. Its protein product is CASSDLVRLWDF.

This rearrangement joins TRBV5-1 to TRBJ2-5, with D maybe TRBD2 (5 bases). The germline V and J ends were trimmed by 0 bases and 2 bases, with 17 bases remaining between them. Germline lookup yields CDR1 SGHRS and CDR2 YFSETQ. The length of the CDR3 is 17 residues. The CDR3 loop reads CASSLEPLVGVQETQYF. The CDR3 DNA reads as TGCGCCAGCAGCTTGGAACCACTAGTCGGGGTACAAGAGACCCAGTACTTC.

The table lists this clone with a count of one. The rearrangement joins TRBV7-9 to TRBJ2-4; D is unresolved. Trimming shortened V by 7 bases and J by 1 base, and 11 bases separated the two germline ends. Germline assignment: CDR1 SEHNR and CDR2 FQNEAQ (reference sequence). The CDR3 has 14 residues. The CDR3 region has the DNA TGTGCCAGCATGTCCTTCCAGGCCAAAAACATTCAGTACTTC. Translated, it gives CASMSFQAKNIQYF. The variable domain in full, with the rest retrieved from reference TRBV7-9 and TRBJ2-4, is DTGVSQNPRHKITKRGQNVTFRCDPISEHNRLYWYRQTLGQGPEFLTYFQNEAQLEKSRLLSDRFSAERPKGSFSTLEIQRTEQGDSAMYLCASMSFQAKNIQYFGAGTRLSVL.

This chain joins TRBV28 and TRBJ2-7; D is possibly TRBD1 or TRBD2 (5 bases each). The CDR3 is 14 residues long. Germline CDR1 reads MDHEN; CDR2 reads SYDVKM. Trimming stripped 3 bases from V and 3 bases from J, with 12 bases between. The CDR3 here is CASSFPGRYYEQYF. CDR3 nucleotide sequence: TGTGCCAGCAGTTTTCCGGGACGGTACTACGAGCAGTACTTC.

The chain recombines TRBV2 with TRBJ2-5; 10 nucleotides match TRBD1. The CDR3 consists of 15 residues. The germline V gene encodes CDR1 SNHLY and CDR2 FYNNEI. V gave up 10 bases and J gave up 11 bases; unmatched junction bases: 19. CDR3 DNA sequence: TGTGCCACCCCTGGGCCTGGGACAGGGGTTCGGGAGCAGTACTTC. Its translation: CATPGPGTGVREQYF. The full variable domain, completed using reference TRBV2 and TRBJ2-5, is EPEVTQTPSHQVTQMGQEVILRCVPISNHLYFYWYRQILGQKVEFLVSFYNNEISEKSEIFDDQFSVERPDGSNFTLKIRSTKLEDSAMYFCATPGPGTGVREQYFGPGTRLLVL.

The chain uses TRBV27 and TRBJ2-7; TRBD2 agrees at 11 bases. The CDR3 spans 15 residues. The trim removed 5 bases at V and 2 bases at J, leaving 5 bases unmatched. Per germline, CDR1 MNHEY and CDR2 SMNVEV (reference sequence). The CDR3 DNA is TGTGCCAGCAGTCTACTAGCGGGAGTAACCTACGAGCAGTACTTC. This gives the protein CASSLLAGVTYEQYF.

The rearrangement uses TRBV6-5 and TRBJ2-2, with D hard to call. The V end lost 2 bases, the J end lost 0 bases, and 10 bases lay between the germline ends. The germline CDR1 and CDR2 sequences are MNHEY and SVGAGI. This CDR3 contains 16 residues. The chain's CDR3 is CASSYVGIPNTGELFF. Here the CDR3 DNA reads TGTGCCAGCAGTTACGTTGGAATTCCGAACACCGGGGAGCTGTTTTTT.

This chain connects TRBV28 to TRBJ2-1; 8 nucleotides line up with TRBD2. The germline CDR1 and CDR2 sequences are MDHEN and SYDVKM. J lost 3 bases, V lost 9 bases, and 7 bases had no gene match. The CDR3 covers 14 residues. CDR3 sequence (DNA): TGTGCCAGTTCACTAGCGGACCTCTACAATGAGCAGTTCTTC. Encoded protein: CASSLADLYNEQFF.

The V call is TRBV5-8, the J call TRBJ2-3; possibly TRBD1 for D (6 bases). Germline V CDR1 and CDR2: SGHTS, YDEGEE. The CDR3 consists of 16 residues. V was clipped by 4 bases and J by 2 bases, with 17 bases between them. The chain's CDR3 is CASSRVTDSVTDTQYF. DNA for the CDR3: TGTGCCAGCAGCCGGGTGACGGACAGCGTCACAGATACGCAGTATTTT.

This clone was seen only a few times. The chain carries TRBV18 and TRBJ2-7; TRBD2 matches at 8 bases. The CDR3 is made up of 16 amino acids. V dropped 1 base and J dropped 1; count of bases not matched to a gene: 6. From germline, CDR1 is KGHSH and CDR2 LQKENI. DNA of the CDR3: TGTGCCAGCTCACCACGCCTGACTAGCGTGTCCTACGAGCAGTACTTC. Translating it yields CASSPRLTSVSYEQYF.

This rearrangement joins TRBV7-9 to TRBJ2-7; 8 positions match TRBD2. CDR1 and CDR2 from the germline V gene are SEHNR and FQNEAQ (reference sequence). Trimming took 2 bases from V and 7 from J; bases not matched to a gene: 4. This CDR3 region has 13 residues. The CDR3: CASSLYGRDEQYF. The DNA for the CDR3 is TGTGCCAGCAGCTTATACGGGAGGGATGAGCAGTACTTC.